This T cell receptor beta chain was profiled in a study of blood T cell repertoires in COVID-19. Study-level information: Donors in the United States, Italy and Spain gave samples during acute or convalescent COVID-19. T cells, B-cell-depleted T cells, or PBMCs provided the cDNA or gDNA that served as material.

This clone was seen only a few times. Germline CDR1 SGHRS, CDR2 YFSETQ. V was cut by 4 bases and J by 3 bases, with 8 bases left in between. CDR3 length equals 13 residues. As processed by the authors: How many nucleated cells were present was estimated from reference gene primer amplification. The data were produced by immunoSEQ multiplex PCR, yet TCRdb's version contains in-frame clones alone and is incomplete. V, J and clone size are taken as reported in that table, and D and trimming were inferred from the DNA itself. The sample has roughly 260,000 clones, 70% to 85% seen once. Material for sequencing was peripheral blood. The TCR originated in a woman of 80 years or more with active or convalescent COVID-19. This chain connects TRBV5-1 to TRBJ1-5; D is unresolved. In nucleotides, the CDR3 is TGCGCCAGCAGCCGGGAACACAATCAGCCCCAGCATTTT. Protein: CASSREHNQPQHF. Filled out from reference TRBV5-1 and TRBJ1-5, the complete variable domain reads KAGVTQTPRYLIKTRGQQVTLSCSPISGHRSVSWYQQTPGQGLQFLFEYFSETQRNKGNFPGRFSGRQFSNSRSEMNVSTLELGDSALYLCASSREHNQPQHFGDGTRLSIL.